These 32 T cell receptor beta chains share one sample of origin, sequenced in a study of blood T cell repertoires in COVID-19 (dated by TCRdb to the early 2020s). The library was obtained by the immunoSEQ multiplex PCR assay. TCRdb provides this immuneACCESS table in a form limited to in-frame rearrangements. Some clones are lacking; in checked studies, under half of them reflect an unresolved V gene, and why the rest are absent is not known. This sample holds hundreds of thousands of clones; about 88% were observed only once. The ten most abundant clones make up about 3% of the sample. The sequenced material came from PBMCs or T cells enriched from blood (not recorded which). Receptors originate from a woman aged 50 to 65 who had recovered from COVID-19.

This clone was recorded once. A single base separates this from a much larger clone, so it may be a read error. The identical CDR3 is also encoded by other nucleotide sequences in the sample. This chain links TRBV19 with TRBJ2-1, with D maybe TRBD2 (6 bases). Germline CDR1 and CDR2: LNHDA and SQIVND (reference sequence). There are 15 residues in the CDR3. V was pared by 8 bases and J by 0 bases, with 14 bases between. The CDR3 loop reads CASRVREHSYNEQFF. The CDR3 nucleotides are TGTGCCAGTCGTGTCCGGGAGCACTCCTACAATGAGCAGTTCTTC.

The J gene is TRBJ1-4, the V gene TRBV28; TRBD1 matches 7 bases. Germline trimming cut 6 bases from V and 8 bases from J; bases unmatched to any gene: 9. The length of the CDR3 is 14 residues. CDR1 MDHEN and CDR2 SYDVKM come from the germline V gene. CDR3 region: CASSPGQVREKLFF. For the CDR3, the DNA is TGTGCCAGCAGCCCAGGACAGGTACGGGAAAAACTGTTTTTT. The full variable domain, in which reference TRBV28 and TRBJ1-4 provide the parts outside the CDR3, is DVKVTQSSRYLVKRTGEKVFLECVQDMDHENMFWYRQDPGLGLRLIYFSYDVKMKEKGDIPEGYSVSREKKERFSLILESASTNQTSMYLCASSPGQVREKLFFGSGTQLSVL.

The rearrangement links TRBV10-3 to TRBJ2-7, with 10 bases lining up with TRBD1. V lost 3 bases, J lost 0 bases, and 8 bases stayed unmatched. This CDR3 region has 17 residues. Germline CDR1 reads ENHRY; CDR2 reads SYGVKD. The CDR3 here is CAISDRLGTGDSYEQYF. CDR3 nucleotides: TGTGCCATCAGTGACCGATTAGGGACAGGGGACTCCTACGAGCAGTACTTC.

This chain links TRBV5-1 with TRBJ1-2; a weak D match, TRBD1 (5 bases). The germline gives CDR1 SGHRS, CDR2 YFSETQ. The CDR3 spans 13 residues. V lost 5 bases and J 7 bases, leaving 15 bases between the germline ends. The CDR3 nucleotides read TGCGCCAGCAGATCCGGGGGAACTATTGGCTACACCTTC. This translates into CASRSGGTIGYTF.

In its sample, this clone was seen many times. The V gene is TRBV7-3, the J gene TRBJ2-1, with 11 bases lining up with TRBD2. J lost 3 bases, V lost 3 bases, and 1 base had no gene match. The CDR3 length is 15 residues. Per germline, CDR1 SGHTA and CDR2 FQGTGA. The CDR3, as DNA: TGTGCCAGCAGCTTTACTAGCGGGAGCTACAATGAGCAGTTCTTC. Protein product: CASSFTSGSYNEQFF.

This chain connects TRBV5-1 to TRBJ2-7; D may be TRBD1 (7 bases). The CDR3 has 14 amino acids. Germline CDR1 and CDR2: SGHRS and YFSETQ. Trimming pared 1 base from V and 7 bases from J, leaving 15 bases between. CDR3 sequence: CASSLSAGGREQYF. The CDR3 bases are TGCGCCAGCAGCTTGAGTGCAGGGGGGAGGGAGCAGTACTTC.

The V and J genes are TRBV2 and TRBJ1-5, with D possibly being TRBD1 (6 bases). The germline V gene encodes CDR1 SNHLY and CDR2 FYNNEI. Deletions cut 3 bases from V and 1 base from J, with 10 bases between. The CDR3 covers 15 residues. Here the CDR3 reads CASSDAGASNQPQHF. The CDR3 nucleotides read TGTGCCAGCAGTGACGCGGGGGCGAGCAATCAGCCCCAGCATTTT.

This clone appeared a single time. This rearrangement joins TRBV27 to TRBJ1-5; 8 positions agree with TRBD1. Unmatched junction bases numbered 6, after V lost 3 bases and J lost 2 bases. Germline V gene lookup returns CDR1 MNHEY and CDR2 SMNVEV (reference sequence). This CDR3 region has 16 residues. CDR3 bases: TGTGCCAGCAGTTTCAGGGGGCTAAATGGCAATCAGCCCCAGCATTTT. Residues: CASSFRGLNGNQPQHF.

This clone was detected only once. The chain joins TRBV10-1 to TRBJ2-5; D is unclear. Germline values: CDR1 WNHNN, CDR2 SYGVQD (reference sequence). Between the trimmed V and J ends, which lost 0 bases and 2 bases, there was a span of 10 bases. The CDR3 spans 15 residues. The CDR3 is CASSESSPSQETQYF. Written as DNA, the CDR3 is TGCGCCAGCAGTGAGTCGAGTCCCTCTCAAGAGACCCAGTACTTC.

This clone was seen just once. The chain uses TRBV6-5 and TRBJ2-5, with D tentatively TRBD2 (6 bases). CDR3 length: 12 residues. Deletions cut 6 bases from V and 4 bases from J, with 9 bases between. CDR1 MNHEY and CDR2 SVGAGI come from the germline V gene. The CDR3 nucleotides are TGTGCCAGCAGGGGAGGTGCAGAGACCCAGTACTTC. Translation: CASRGGAETQYF.

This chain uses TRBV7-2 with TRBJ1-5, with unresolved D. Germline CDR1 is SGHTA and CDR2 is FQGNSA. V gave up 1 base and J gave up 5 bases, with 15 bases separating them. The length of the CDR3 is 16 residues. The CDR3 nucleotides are TGTGCCAGCAGCTTAGGGGAGGGCACTAGGCATCAGCCCCAGCATTTT. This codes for CASSLGEGTRHQPQHF.

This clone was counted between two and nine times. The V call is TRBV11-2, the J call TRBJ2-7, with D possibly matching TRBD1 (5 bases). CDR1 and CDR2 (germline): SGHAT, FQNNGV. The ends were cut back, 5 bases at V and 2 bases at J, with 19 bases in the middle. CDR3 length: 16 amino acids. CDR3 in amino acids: CASSLLPTVPTYEQYF. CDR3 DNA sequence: TGTGCCAGCAGCCTACTTCCGACAGTACCTACCTACGAGCAGTACTTC.

CDR3 amino acids: CASSPAGTIYEQYF. In DNA, the CDR3 is TGCGCCAGCAGCCCCGCCGGGACAATCTACGAGCAGTACTTC. The gene calls are TRBV4-3 and TRBJ2-7; the D gene is possibly TRBD1 (6 bases). Trimming left V 4 bases short and J 3 bases short, with 13 bases between. The CDR3 spans 14 residues. Germline V gives CDR1 LGHNA, CDR2 YSLEER.

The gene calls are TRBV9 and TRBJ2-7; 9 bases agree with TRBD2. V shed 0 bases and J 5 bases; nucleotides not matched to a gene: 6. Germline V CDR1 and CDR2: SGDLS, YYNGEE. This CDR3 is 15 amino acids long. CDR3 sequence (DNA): TGTGCCAGCAGCGTAGCCAGCGGGAGGAACGACGAGCAGTACTTC. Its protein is CASSVASGRNDEQYF.

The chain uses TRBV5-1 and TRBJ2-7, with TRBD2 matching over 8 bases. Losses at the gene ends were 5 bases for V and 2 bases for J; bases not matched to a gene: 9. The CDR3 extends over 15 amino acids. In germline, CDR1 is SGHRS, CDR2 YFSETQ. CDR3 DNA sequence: TGCGCCAGCAGTGGATTGGCGGGAGGACCCTACGAGCAGTACTTC. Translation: CASSGLAGGPYEQYF.

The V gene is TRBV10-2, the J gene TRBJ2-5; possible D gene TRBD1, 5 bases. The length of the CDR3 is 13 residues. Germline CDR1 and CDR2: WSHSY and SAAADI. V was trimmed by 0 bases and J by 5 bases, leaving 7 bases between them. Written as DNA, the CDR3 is TGCGCCAGCAGTGAGTCGGGGCGGGAGACCCAGTACTTC. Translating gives CASSESGRETQYF.

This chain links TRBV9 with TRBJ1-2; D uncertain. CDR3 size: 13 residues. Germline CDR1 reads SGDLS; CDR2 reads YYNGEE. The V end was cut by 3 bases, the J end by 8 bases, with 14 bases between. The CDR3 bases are TGTGCCAGCAGCGGAGCGGTGGTACAAGGCTACACCTTC. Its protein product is CASSGAVVQGYTF.

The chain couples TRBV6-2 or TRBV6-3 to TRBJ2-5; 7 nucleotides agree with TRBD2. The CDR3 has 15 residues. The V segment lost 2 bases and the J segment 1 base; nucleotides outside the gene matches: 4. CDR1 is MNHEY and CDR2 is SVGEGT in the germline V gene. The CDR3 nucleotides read TGTGCCAGCAGTTACGAGCGGGATACCCAAGAGACCCAGTACTTC. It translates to CASSYERDTQETQYF.

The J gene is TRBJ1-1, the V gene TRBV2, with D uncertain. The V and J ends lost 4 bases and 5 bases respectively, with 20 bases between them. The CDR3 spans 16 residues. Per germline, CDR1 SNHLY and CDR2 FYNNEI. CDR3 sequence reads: CASSVEGGGMVTEAFF. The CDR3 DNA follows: TGTGCCAGCAGTGTGGAGGGAGGAGGGATGGTAACTGAAGCTTTCTTT.

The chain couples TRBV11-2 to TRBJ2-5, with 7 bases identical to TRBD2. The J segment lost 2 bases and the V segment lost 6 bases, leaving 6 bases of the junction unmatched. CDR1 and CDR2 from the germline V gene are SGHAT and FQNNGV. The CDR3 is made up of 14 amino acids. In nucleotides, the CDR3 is TGTGCCAGCAGGGTCCGGGGGGAGCAAGAGACCCAGTACTTC. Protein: CASRVRGEQETQYF. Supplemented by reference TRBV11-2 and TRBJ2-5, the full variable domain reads EAGVAQSPRYKIIEKRQSVAFWCNPISGHATLYWYQQILGQGPKLLIQFQNNGVVDDSQLPKDRFSAERLKGVDSTLKIQPAKLEDSAVYLCASRVRGEQETQYFGPGTRLLVL.

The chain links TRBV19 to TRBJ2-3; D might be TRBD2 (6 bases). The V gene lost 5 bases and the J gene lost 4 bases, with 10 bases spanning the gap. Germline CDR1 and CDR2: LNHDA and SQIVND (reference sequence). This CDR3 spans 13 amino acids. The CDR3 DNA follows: TGTGCCAGTAGTCTCGGGAGTCCAGATACGCAGTATTTT. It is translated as CASSLGSPDTQYF. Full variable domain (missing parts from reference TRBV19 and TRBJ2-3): DGGITQSPKYLFRKEGQNVTLSCEQNLNHDAMYWYRQDPGQGLRLIYYSQIVNDFQKGDIAEGYSVSREKKESFPLTVTSAQKNPTAFYLCASSLGSPDTQYFGPGTRLTVL.

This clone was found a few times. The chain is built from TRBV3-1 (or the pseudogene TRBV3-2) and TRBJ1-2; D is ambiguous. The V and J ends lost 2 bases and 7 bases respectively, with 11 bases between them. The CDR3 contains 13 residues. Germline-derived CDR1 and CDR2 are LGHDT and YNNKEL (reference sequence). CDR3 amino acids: CASSQSLGGGYTF. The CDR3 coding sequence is TGTGCCAGCAGCCAATCTTTGGGAGGTGGCTACACCTTC.

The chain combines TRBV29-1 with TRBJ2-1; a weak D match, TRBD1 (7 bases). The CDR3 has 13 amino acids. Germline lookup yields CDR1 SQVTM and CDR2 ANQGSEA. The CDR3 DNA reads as TGCAGTAAGCGGGCAGGGGGTGGCAATGAGCAGTTCTTC. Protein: CSKRAGGGNEQFF.

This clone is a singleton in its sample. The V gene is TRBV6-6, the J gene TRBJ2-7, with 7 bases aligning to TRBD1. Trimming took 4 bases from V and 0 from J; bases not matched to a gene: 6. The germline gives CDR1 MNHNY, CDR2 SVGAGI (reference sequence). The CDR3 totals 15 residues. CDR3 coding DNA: TGTGCCAGCAGTTCGGACAGGATTAGCTCCTACGAGCAGTACTTC. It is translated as CASSSDRISSYEQYF.

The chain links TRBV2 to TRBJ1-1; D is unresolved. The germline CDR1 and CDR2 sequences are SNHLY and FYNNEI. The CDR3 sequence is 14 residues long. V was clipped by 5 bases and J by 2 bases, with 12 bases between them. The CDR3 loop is CASSSTVPNTEAFF. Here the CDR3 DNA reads TGTGCCAGCAGTTCTACAGTTCCCAACACTGAAGCTTTCTTT.

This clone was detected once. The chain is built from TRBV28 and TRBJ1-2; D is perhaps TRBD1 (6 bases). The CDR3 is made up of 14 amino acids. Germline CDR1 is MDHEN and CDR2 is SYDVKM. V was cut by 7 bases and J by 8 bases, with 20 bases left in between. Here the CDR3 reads CASTPPGVERGYTF. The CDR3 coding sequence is TGTGCCAGCACCCCCCCAGGGGTGGAGCGAGGCTACACCTTC.

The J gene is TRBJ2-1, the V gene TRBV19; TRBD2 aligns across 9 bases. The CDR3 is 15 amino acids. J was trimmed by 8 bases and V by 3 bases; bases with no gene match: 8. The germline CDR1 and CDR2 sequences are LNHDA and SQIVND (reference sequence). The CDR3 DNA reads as TGTGCCAGTAGTATGCTAGCGGGAATGTTTGATGAGCAGTTCTTC. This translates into CASSMLAGMFDEQFF.

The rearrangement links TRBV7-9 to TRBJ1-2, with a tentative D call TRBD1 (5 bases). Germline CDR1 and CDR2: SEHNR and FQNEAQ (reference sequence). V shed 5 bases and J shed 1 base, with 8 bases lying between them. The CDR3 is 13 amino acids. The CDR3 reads CASSMGGNYGYTF. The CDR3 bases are TGTGCCAGCAGCATGGGGGGTAACTATGGCTACACCTTC.

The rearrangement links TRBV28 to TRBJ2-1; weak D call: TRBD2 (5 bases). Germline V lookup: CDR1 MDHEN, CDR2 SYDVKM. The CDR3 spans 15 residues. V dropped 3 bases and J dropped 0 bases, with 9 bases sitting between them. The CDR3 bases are TGTGCCAGCAGTTTGTTCGGGATCTCCTACAATGAGCAGTTCTTC. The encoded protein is CASSLFGISYNEQFF.

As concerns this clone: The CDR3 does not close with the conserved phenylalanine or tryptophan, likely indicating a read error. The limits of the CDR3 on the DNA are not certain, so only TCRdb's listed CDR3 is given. CDR3 in amino acids: CASSRTQRGTVFL. This chain joins TRBV3-1 (or the pseudogene TRBV3-2) and TRBJ2-7; the table's D call, TRBD1, has no DNA check behind it. The CDR3 spans 13 residues, counting both ends. Germline V gives CDR1 LGHDT, CDR2 YNNKEL (reference sequence).

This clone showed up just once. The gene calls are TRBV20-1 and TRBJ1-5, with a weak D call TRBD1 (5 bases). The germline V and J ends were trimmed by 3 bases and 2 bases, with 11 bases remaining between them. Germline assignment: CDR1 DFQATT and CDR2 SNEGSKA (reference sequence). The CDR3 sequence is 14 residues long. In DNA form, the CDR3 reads TGCAGTGCTAGTAAGGGGCAGGGCAATCAGCCCCAGCATTTT. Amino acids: CSASKGQGNQPQHF.

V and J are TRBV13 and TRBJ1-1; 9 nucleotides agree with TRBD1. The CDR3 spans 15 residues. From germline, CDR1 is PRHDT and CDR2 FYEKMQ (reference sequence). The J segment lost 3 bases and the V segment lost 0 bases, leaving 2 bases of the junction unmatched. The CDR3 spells CASSLGDRGDTEAFF. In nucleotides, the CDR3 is TGTGCCAGCAGCTTAGGCGACAGGGGGGACACTGAAGCTTTCTTT. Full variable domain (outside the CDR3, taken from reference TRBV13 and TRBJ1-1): AAGVIQSPRHLIKEKRETATLKCYPIPRHDTVYWYQQGPGQDPQFLISFYEKMQSDKGSIPDRFSAQQFSDYHSELNMSSLELGDSALYFCASSLGDRGDTEAFFGQGTRLTVV.